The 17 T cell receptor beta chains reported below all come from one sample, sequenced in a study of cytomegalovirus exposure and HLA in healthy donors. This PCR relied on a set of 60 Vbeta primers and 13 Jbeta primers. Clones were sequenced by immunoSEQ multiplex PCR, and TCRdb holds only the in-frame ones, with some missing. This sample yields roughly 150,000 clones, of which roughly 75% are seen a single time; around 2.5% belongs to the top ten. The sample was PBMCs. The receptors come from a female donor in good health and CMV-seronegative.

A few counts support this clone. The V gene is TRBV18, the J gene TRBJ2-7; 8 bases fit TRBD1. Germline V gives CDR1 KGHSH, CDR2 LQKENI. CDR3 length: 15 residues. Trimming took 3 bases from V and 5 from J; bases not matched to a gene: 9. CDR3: CASSPDRAGPDEQYF. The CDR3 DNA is TGTGCCAGCTCACCGGACAGGGCTGGACCTGACGAGCAGTACTTC.

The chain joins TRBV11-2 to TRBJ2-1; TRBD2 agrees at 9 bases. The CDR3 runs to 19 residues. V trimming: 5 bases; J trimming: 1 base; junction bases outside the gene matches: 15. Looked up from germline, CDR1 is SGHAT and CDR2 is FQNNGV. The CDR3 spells CASSPPGLAPRGSYNEQFF. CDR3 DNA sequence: TGTGCCAGCAGCCCCCCTGGACTAGCGCCCCGAGGGTCCTACAATGAGCAGTTCTTC.

CDR3 sequence: CASSSRESPVLTF. In nucleotides, the CDR3 is TGTGCCAGCAGCTCCCGGGAGTCTCCCGTCCTGACTTTC. This chain joins TRBV7-2 and TRBJ2-6; the D gene is possibly TRBD2 (6 bases). Germline V lookup: CDR1 SGHTA, CDR2 FQGNSA. The V and J ends lost 4 bases and 12 bases respectively, with 13 bases between them. The CDR3 runs to 13 residues.

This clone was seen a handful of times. The DNA for the CDR3 is TGTGCCAGCAGCTTAGGGGGGGTGGAGACCCAGTACTTC. It translates to CASSLGGVETQYF. The V call is TRBV7-9, the J call TRBJ2-5, with D possibly matching TRBD2 (6 bases). V was shortened by 1 base and J by 5 bases, with 8 bases between the two germline ends. Germline-derived CDR1 and CDR2 are SEHNR and FQNEAQ (reference sequence). The CDR3 covers 13 residues.

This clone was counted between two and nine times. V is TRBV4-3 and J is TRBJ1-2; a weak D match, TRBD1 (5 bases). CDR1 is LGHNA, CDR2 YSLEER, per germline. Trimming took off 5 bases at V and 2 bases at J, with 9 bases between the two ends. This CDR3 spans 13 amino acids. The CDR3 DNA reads TGCGCCAGCAGCTCCCAGGGCAACTATGGCTACACCTTC. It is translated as CASSSQGNYGYTF.

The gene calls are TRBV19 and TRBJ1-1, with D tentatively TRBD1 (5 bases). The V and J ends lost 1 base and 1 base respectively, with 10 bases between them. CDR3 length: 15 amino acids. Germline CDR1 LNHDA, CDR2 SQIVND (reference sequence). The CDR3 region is CASSIAGLTNTEAFF. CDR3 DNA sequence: TGTGCCAGTAGTATAGCGGGACTGACGAACACTGAAGCTTTCTTT.

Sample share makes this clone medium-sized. CDR3 protein: CASRGGRENTGELFF. In nucleotides, the CDR3 is TGTGCCAGCAGAGGAGGCCGGGAGAACACCGGGGAGCTGTTTTTT. The V and J genes are TRBV6-1 and TRBJ2-2; D may be TRBD2 (5 bases). The V end was cut by 6 bases, the J end by 1 base, with 12 bases between. CDR1 and CDR2 from the germline V gene are MNHNS and SASEGT. The CDR3 covers 15 residues.

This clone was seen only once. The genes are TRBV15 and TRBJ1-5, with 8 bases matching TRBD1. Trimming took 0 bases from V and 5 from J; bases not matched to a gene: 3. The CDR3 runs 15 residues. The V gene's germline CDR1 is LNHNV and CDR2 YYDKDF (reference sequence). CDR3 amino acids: CATSRDGTGDQPQHF. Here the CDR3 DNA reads TGTGCCACCAGCAGAGATGGGACAGGAGATCAGCCCCAGCATTTT.

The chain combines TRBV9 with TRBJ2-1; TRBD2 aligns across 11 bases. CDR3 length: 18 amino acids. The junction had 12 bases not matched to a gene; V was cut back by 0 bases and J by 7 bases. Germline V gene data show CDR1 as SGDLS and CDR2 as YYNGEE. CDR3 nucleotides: TGTGCCAGCAGCGTAGTGGGTAGCGGGGGGGCGGGGAGGAATGAGCAGTTCTTC. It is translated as CASSVVGSGGAGRNEQFF.

For the CDR3, the DNA is TGTGCCAGCAGTGCTTGGCAGGCTTACTACGAGCAGTACTTC. As protein: CASSAWQAYYEQYF. The chain has TRBV2 and TRBJ2-7, with D unresolved. Germline-derived CDR1 and CDR2 are SNHLY and FYNNEI. Trimming took off 4 bases at V and 3 bases at J, with 13 bases between the two ends. The CDR3 length is 14 residues. Full variable domain (outside the CDR3, taken from reference TRBV2 and TRBJ2-7): EPEVTQTPSHQVTQMGQEVILRCVPISNHLYFYWYRQILGQKVEFLVSFYNNEISEKSEIFDDQFSVERPDGSNFTLKIRSTKLEDSAMYFCASSAWQAYYEQYFGPGTRLTVT.

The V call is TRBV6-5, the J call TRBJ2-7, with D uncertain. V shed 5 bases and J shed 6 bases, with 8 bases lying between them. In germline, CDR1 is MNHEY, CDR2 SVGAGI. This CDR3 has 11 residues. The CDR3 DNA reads TGTGCCAGCAGTGCCGTCGGCGAGCAGTACTTC. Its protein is CASSAVGEQYF.

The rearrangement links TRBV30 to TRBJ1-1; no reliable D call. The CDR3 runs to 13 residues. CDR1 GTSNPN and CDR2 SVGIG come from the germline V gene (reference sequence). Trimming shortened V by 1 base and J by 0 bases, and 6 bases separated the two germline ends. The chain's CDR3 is CAWSAGMNTEAFF. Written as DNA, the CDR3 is TGTGCCTGGAGTGCCGGGATGAACACTGAAGCTTTCTTT.

The CDR3 loop reads CASSLVQGFYTF. The CDR3 DNA reads as TGTGCCAGCAGCTTAGTACAGGGTTTCTACACCTTC. V usage is TRBV7-2 and J usage is TRBJ1-2; perhaps TRBD1 as D (6 bases). V gave up 1 base and J gave up 10 bases, with 10 bases separating them. Germline loops: CDR1 SGHTA, CDR2 FQGNSA. The length of the CDR3 is 12 residues.

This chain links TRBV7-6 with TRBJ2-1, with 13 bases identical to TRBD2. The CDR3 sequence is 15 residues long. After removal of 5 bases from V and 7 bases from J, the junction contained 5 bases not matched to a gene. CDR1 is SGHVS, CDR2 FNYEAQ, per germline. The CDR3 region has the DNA TGTGCCAGCAGCCTCGGGACTAGCGGGATGAATGAGCAGTTCTTC. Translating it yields CASSLGTSGMNEQFF.

The CDR3 here is CSVRQANYGYTF. The CDR3 region has the DNA TGCAGCGTTCGACAGGCTAACTATGGCTACACCTTC. The chain combines TRBV29-1 with TRBJ1-2, with D tentatively TRBD1 (6 bases). CDR1 is SQVTM, CDR2 ANQGSEA, per germline. The CDR3 has 12 residues. V shed 5 bases and J shed 0 bases, with 7 bases lying between them.

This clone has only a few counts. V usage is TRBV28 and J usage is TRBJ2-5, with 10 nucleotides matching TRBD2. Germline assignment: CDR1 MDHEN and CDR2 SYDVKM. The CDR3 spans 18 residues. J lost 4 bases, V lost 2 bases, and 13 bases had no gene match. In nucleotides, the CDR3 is TGTGCCAGCAGTTTACCGACTAGCGGGCTGCTAGTGGGAGAGACCCAGTACTTC. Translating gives CASSLPTSGLLVGETQYF.

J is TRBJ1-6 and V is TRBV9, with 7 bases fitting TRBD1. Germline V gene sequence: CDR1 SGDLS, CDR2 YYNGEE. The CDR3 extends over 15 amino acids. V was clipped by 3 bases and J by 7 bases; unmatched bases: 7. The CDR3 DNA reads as TGTGCCAGCAGCGGTTACGGGACAGCAAATTCACCCCTCCACTTT. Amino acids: CASSGYGTANSPLHF.